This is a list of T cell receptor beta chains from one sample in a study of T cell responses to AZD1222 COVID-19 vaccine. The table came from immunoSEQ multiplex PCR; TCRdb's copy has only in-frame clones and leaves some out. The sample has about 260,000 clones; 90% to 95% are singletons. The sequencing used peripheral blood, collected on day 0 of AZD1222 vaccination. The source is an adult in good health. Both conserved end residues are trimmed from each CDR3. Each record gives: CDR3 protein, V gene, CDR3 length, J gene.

CDR3 protein: ASSLEQTLLGNTIY
V gene: TRBV28
CDR3 length: 14
J gene: TRBJ1-3

CDR3 protein: ASSQVESKGYT
V gene: TRBV3-1/TRBV3-2
CDR3 length: 11
J gene: TRBJ1-2

CDR3 protein: ASSKEGRETDTQY
V gene: TRBV2
CDR3 length: 13
J gene: TRBJ2-3

CDR3 protein: ASSSGPTSSYNEQF
V gene: TRBV7-3
CDR3 length: 14
J gene: TRBJ2-1

CDR3 protein: ASSVGTGKAF
V gene: TRBV28
CDR3 length: 10
J gene: TRBJ1-1

CDR3 protein: ASTPRLYRGGTDTQY
V gene: TRBV27
CDR3 length: 15
J gene: TRBJ2-3

CDR3 protein: SAGRTGELF
V gene: TRBV20-1
CDR3 length: 9
J gene: TRBJ2-2

CDR3 protein: AWYGQGYTEAF
V gene: TRBV30
CDR3 length: 11
J gene: TRBJ1-1

CDR3 protein: ASSLEAASYEQY
V gene: TRBV7-9
CDR3 length: 12
J gene: TRBJ2-7

CDR3 protein: ASIGGHLLRGQY
V gene: TRBV28
CDR3 length: 12
J gene: TRBJ2-7

CDR3 protein: AWRIGGTLSYEQY
V gene: TRBV30
CDR3 length: 13
J gene: TRBJ2-7

CDR3 protein: ASSPSRDNEKLF
V gene: TRBV7-2
CDR3 length: 12
J gene: TRBJ1-4

CDR3 protein: ASSPPGRDTEAF
V gene: TRBV18
CDR3 length: 12
J gene: TRBJ1-1

CDR3 protein: ASSPGGSPSYEQY
V gene: TRBV28
CDR3 length: 13
J gene: TRBJ2-7

CDR3 protein: ASSLPGQPQH
V gene: TRBV28
CDR3 length: 10
J gene: TRBJ1-5

CDR3 protein: ASSASKTGAYGYT
V gene: TRBV9
CDR3 length: 13
J gene: TRBJ1-2

CDR3 protein: ASSYWASGSLNNEQF
V gene: TRBV6-2/TRBV6-3
CDR3 length: 15
J gene: TRBJ2-1

CDR3 protein: ASSEGQVAS
V gene: TRBV2
CDR3 length: 9
J gene: TRBJ1-2

CDR3 protein: ASTGQGTDTQY
V gene: TRBV6-5
CDR3 length: 11
J gene: TRBJ2-3

CDR3 protein: ASSTGYYGYT
V gene: TRBV12-3/TRBV12-4
CDR3 length: 10
J gene: TRBJ1-2

CDR3 protein: ASSPSSGSNTGELF
V gene: TRBV19
CDR3 length: 14
J gene: TRBJ2-2

CDR3 protein: ASSGDWIGELF
V gene: TRBV2
CDR3 length: 11
J gene: TRBJ2-2

CDR3 protein: ASSGPVSNTEAF
V gene: TRBV9
CDR3 length: 12
J gene: TRBJ1-1

CDR3 protein: ASSQGQGVTTEAF
V gene: TRBV4-3
CDR3 length: 13
J gene: TRBJ1-1

CDR3 protein: ASSMASGGVRNIQY
V gene: TRBV19
CDR3 length: 14
J gene: TRBJ2-4

CDR3 protein: ASSRQGGVYGYT
V gene: TRBV3-1/TRBV3-2
CDR3 length: 12
J gene: TRBJ1-2

CDR3 protein: ASSPTTGASYEQY
V gene: TRBV5-4
CDR3 length: 13
J gene: TRBJ2-7

CDR3 protein: ASSKHGRLYEQY
V gene: TRBV21-1
CDR3 length: 12
J gene: TRBJ2-7

CDR3 protein: ATRERETEKLF
V gene: TRBV10-3
CDR3 length: 11
J gene: TRBJ1-4

CDR3 protein: ASRAGTGWYGYT
V gene: TRBV5-1
CDR3 length: 12
J gene: TRBJ1-2

CDR3 protein: ASSLTGLDQPQH
V gene: TRBV5-1
CDR3 length: 12
J gene: TRBJ1-5

CDR3 protein: ASRISPTNEKLF
V gene: TRBV2
CDR3 length: 12
J gene: TRBJ1-4

CDR3 protein: SVDSLAGGDEQY
V gene: TRBV29-1
CDR3 length: 12
J gene: TRBJ2-7

CDR3 protein: ASSQGGPPRANVLT
V gene: TRBV3-1/TRBV3-2
CDR3 length: 14
J gene: TRBJ2-6

CDR3 protein: ASSRIHTGELF
V gene: TRBV6-5
CDR3 length: 11
J gene: TRBJ2-2

CDR3 protein: ASRRGLRAGNTIY
V gene: TRBV6-5
CDR3 length: 13
J gene: TRBJ1-3

CDR3 protein: SVALAWNEQF
V gene: TRBV29-1
CDR3 length: 10
J gene: TRBJ2-1

CDR3 protein: ASSQETYSYEQY
V gene: TRBV16
CDR3 length: 12
J gene: TRBJ2-7

CDR3 protein: ASSVLDARVSYEQY
V gene: TRBV28
CDR3 length: 14
J gene: TRBJ2-7

CDR3 protein: ASSLVLAGGTDTQY
V gene: TRBV5-1
CDR3 length: 14
J gene: TRBJ2-3

CDR3 protein: ASNPSAANSYNEQF
V gene: TRBV5-4
CDR3 length: 14
J gene: TRBJ2-1

CDR3 protein: ASSPSSGANVLT
V gene: TRBV18
CDR3 length: 12
J gene: TRBJ2-6

CDR3 protein: AIRPGHGTDTQY
V gene: TRBV10-3
CDR3 length: 12
J gene: TRBJ2-3

CDR3 protein: AISSAGKADEQY
V gene: TRBV10-3
CDR3 length: 12
J gene: TRBJ2-7

CDR3 protein: ASSPRDPGGSGNTIY
V gene: TRBV7-9
CDR3 length: 15
J gene: TRBJ1-3

CDR3 protein: ASISKSSYNEQF
V gene: TRBV6-5
CDR3 length: 12
J gene: TRBJ2-1

CDR3 protein: ASSQLGASGAYEQY
V gene: TRBV4-3
CDR3 length: 14
J gene: TRBJ2-7

CDR3 protein: ASSQTSGGAHNEQF
V gene: TRBV28
CDR3 length: 14
J gene: TRBJ2-1

CDR3 protein: ASSVGITQETQY
V gene: TRBV9
CDR3 length: 12
J gene: TRBJ2-5

CDR3 protein: ATSRTGREQY
V gene: TRBV5-1
CDR3 length: 10
J gene: TRBJ2-7

CDR3 protein: ASSLDLVGSPLH
V gene: TRBV5-1
CDR3 length: 12
J gene: TRBJ1-6

CDR3 protein: ASSEPTVGYT
V gene: TRBV18
CDR3 length: 10
J gene: TRBJ1-2

CDR3 protein: ASSSPRRGEGYT
V gene: TRBV5-1
CDR3 length: 12
J gene: TRBJ1-2

CDR3 protein: ASSKDEAGEPRGTEAF
V gene: TRBV21-1
CDR3 length: 16
J gene: TRBJ1-1

CDR3 protein: ALRGGNSPLH
V gene: TRBV27
CDR3 length: 10
J gene: TRBJ1-6

CDR3 protein: ASSLAVGQRETQY
V gene: TRBV7-6
CDR3 length: 13
J gene: TRBJ2-5

CDR3 protein: ASSPRRTLETGELF
V gene: TRBV18
CDR3 length: 14
J gene: TRBJ2-2

CDR3 protein: ASSPRLAGSTDTQY
V gene: TRBV5-1
CDR3 length: 14
J gene: TRBJ2-3

CDR3 protein: ASSTEEGTGVNSPLH
V gene: TRBV19
CDR3 length: 15
J gene: TRBJ1-6